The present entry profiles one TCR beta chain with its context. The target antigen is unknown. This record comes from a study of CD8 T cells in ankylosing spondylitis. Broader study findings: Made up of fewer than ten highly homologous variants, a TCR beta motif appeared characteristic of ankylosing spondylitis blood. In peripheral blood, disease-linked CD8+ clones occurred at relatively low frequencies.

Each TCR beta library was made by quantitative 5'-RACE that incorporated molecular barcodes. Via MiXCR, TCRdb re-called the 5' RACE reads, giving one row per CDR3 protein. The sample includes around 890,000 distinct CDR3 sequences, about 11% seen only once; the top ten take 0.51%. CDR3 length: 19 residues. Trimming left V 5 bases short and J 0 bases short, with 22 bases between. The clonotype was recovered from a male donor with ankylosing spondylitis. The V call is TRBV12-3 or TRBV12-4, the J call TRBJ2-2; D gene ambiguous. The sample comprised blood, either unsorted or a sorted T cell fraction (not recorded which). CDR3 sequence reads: CASSPTSYLAETNTGELFF. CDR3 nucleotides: TGTGCCAGCAGTCCTACTTCATATTTGGCGGAAACGAACACCGGGGAGCTGTTTTTT.